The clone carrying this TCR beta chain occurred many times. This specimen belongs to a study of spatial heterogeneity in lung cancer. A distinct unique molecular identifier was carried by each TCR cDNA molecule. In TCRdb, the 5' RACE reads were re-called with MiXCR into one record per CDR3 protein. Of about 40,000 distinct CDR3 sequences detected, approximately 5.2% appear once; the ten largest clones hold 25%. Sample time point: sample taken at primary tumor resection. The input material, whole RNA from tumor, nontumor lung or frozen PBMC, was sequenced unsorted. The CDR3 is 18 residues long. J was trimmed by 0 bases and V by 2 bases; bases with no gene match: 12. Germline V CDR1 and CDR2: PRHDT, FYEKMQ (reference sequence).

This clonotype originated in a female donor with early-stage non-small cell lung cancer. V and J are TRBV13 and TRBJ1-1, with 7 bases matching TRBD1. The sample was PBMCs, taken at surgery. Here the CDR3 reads CASSLLTLGGQMNTEAFF. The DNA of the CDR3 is TGTGCCAGCAGCTTATTGACCCTCGGGGGACAGATGAACACTGAAGCTTTCTTT.